These 10 T cell receptor beta chains originate from one sample sequenced in a study of cytomegalovirus exposure and HLA in healthy donors. Primers included in the PCR were 60 Vbeta and 13 Jbeta primers. TCRdb's copy holds only in-frame clones and misses some; the assay was immunoSEQ multiplex PCR. The sample contains some 190,000 clones, about 69% of which appear only once. The sequenced sample was PBMCs. Source of these receptors: a man aged 25-45 years in good health and CMV-seropositive.

The chain recombines TRBV10-3 with TRBJ2-5; 9 nucleotides match TRBD1. The closer fit of TRBJ2-7 to the DNA end suggests the J call may be wrong. CDR3 length: 15 amino acids. The germline V gene encodes CDR1 ENHRY and CDR2 SYGVKD. The CDR3 nucleotides read TGTGCCATCAGTGAAACAGGGGGCTCCCCCTACGAGCAGTACTTC. It translates to CAISETGGSPYEQYF.

In its sample, this clone was seen a few times. This chain connects TRBV6-6 to TRBJ1-4; D perhaps matches TRBD1 (5 bases). In germline, CDR1 is MNHNY, CDR2 SVGAGI (reference sequence). The V end lost 6 bases, the J end lost 1 base, and 15 bases lay between the germline ends. The CDR3 is 16 residues long. The DNA for the CDR3 is TGTGCCAGCAGGAATCACAGGAGTGGAACTAATGAAAAACTGTTTTTT. This codes for CASRNHRSGTNEKLFF.

The chain recombines TRBV30 with TRBJ2-7; 10 bases align to TRBD1. Germline assignment: CDR1 GTSNPN and CDR2 SVGIG (reference sequence). The CDR3 totals 16 residues. Losses at the gene ends were 4 bases for V and 3 bases for J; bases not matched to a gene: 12. The CDR3 loop reads CAWTSGQGISLYEQYF. The CDR3 nucleotides are TGTGCCTGGACCTCGGGACAGGGGATTAGCCTCTACGAGCAGTACTTC.

Comment on this clone: Germline and junction disagree at one end, which may indicate a read error. The genes are TRBV7-7 and TRBJ2-1; weak D call: TRBD1 (6 bases). The CDR3 has 13 amino acids. Germline V gene data show CDR1 as SSHAT and CDR2 as FNYEAQ (reference sequence). The CDR3 spells CASSMDSYNEQFF. The DNA for the CDR3 is TGTGCTAGCAGCATGGACAGTTACAATGAGCAGTTCTTC. The full variable domain, in which reference TRBV7-7 and TRBJ2-1 provide the parts outside the CDR3, is GAGVSQSPRYKVTKRGQDVTLRCDPISSHATLYWYQQALGQGPEFLTYFNYEAQPDKSGLPSDRFSAERPEGSISTLTIQRTEQRDSAMYRCASSMDSYNEQFFGPGTRLTVL.

The genes are TRBV9 and TRBJ2-7; 8 nucleotides agree with TRBD1. Germline CDR1 SGDLS, CDR2 YYNGEE. With V trimmed by 3 bases and J by 6 bases, 14 bases remained unmatched. The CDR3 length is 16 residues. CDR3 coding DNA: TGTGCCAGCAGCGAAAGCTCCGGGACAGGTTTGGGCGAGCAGTACTTC. This codes for CASSESSGTGLGEQYF.

J is TRBJ1-1 and V is TRBV19, with 7 bases matching TRBD1. Germline V gene lookup returns CDR1 LNHDA and CDR2 SQIVND (reference sequence). The CDR3 has 15 residues. J gave up 1 base and V 3 bases, and 5 bases lay outside the gene matches. The CDR3 bases are TGTGCCAGTAGTATGGTCGGGACAGCGAACACTGAAGCTTTCTTT. This translates into CASSMVGTANTEAFF.

J is TRBJ2-7 and V is TRBV7-2; TRBD2 matches at 10 bases. The CDR3 has 15 residues. With 5 bases clipped from V and 3 bases from J, the junction kept 7 bases outside the gene matches. Per the germline V gene, CDR1 is SGHTA and CDR2 is FQGNSA. The CDR3 DNA reads as TGTGCCAGCAGCATCCAGCGGGAGGGCCGCTACGAGCAGTACTTC. It translates to CASSIQREGRYEQYF.

V gene TRBV6-6 combines with J gene TRBJ2-5, with TRBD1 matching over 10 bases. The germline V gene has CDR1 MNHNY and CDR2 SVGAGI (reference sequence). V lost 2 bases, J lost 5 bases, and 5 bases stayed unmatched. CDR3 length equals 15 residues. This CDR3 is CASSYAGQGGETQYF. CDR3 DNA: TGTGCCAGCAGTTACGCCGGACAGGGGGGTGAGACCCAGTACTTC.

This chain uses TRBV28 with TRBJ1-1, with D unresolved. The V gene's germline CDR1 is MDHEN and CDR2 SYDVKM. Deletions cut 4 bases from V and 3 bases from J, with 18 bases between. The CDR3 sequence is 16 residues long. The CDR3, as DNA: TGTGCCAGCAGTTCCCCCCCCAAACGGGGAGACACTGAAGCTTTCTTT. This translates into CASSSPPKRGDTEAFF.

The J gene is TRBJ1-2, the V gene TRBV5-8; maybe TRBD1 (6 bases). CDR3 length: 14 amino acids. Germline CDR1 SGHTS, CDR2 YDEGEE. The V end lost 4 bases, the J end lost 10 bases, and 20 bases lay between the germline ends. CDR3 amino acids: CASSTGQRQFVYTF. DNA of the CDR3: TGTGCCAGCAGCACCGGACAGCGCCAGTTCGTCTACACCTTC.